This TCR beta chain comes out of a study of blood T cells in healthy people across ages. Whole-study context: Researchers report that template switching captured about one barcoded beta molecule per two T cells. Study-wide findings and caveats: No conclusive comparison of naive versus antigen-experienced cells was possible with unsorted PBMCs.

Notes on this clonotype: Antigen unknown.

The authors ran a second PCR of about 7 to 11 cycles using a sample-barcoded 5' primer and a J-beta primer mix. Every sample produced at least 2.5 million CDR3-containing paired-end reads. MiXCR, applied by TCRdb to the 5' RACE reads, yields one record per CDR3 protein. The sample lists around 710,000 distinct CDR3 sequences; roughly 47% were seen once. V lost 0 bases to trimming and J lost 4 bases, with 15 bases between them. Germline CDR1 is SQVTM and CDR2 is ANQGSEA. The CDR3 totals 15 residues. The sequenced material came from blood. The clonotype comes from a woman aged 60 to 75 in good health. The rearrangement links TRBV29-1 to TRBJ1-1; D remains unclear. CDR3 coding DNA: TGCAGCGTTGAAGATCTCGGGGTTCCGAGCACTGAAGCTTTCTTT. This translates into CSVEDLGVPSTEAFF.